This TCR beta chain was identified in a study of blood T cell repertoires in COVID-19. The authors' processing: Estimation of nucleated cell counts relied on the amplification of reference gene primers. Sequencing was performed with immunoSEQ multiplex PCR; in TCRdb, only in-frame clones are kept and a portion is missing. The V and J calls and clone size are taken from that table; D and trimming were inferred from the DNA. The repertoire holds some 190,000 clones, with about 84% as singletons. This clone came up a few times. Other nucleotide sequences in the sample specify the same CDR3. Trimming removed 5 bases from V and 3 bases from J; junction bases left unmatched: 7. This CDR3 spans 14 amino acids. Germline V lookup: CDR1 SEHNR, CDR2 FQNEAQ (reference sequence). Membership in each cohort depended on participant-reported clinical history.

The chain is built from TRBV7-9 and TRBJ2-7; 7 bases align to TRBD1. The sequencing sample was made of PBMCs or T cells enriched from blood (not recorded which). This receptor was identified in a man younger than 45 with acute COVID-19. The CDR3, as DNA: TGTGCCAGCAGCCCCCGGGACAGTCTCTACGAGCAGTACTTC. Translating it yields CASSPRDSLYEQYF.